This T cell receptor beta chain was sequenced during a study of cytomegalovirus exposure and HLA in healthy donors. Findings of the study overall: Most TCR sequences were uncommon, yet certain public TCRs appeared in many donors.

The PCR used 60 Vbeta and 13 Jbeta primers. The method was immunoSEQ multiplex PCR; TCRdb's version includes in-frame clones alone and lacks a portion of them. The sample records about 160,000 clones, around 82% being singletons. On this clone: Its antigen is unknown.

Trimming took 3 bases from V and 2 from J; bases not matched to a gene: 1. The length of the CDR3 is 13 residues. Germline V gives CDR1 SGDLS, CDR2 YYNGEE. Sequenced input: PBMCs. The J gene is TRBJ2-7, the V gene TRBV9; 8 positions match TRBD1. The sequence was obtained from a man aged 50-59 years in good health and CMV-seropositive. The CDR3 DNA is TGTGCCAGCAGCGCAGGGGGCCCCTACGAGCAGTACTTC. Residues: CASSAGGPYEQYF.